Below, 8 T cell receptor beta chains from the same sample are listed, as sequenced in a study of early T cells in non-severe SARS-CoV-2 infection. TCRdb reprocessed the 5' RACE reads with MiXCR, giving one entry per CDR3 protein. The top ten clones hold roughly 3.9% of a sample with 45,000 to 55,000 distinct CDR3 sequences, 6% to 7% of them seen once. The specimen was whole blood. The receptors come from an adult who was a healthcare worker with PCR-confirmed SARS-CoV-2 infection or an uninfected control (not recorded which).

This chain links TRBV7-6 with TRBJ2-1, with D perhaps matching TRBD2 (6 bases). Germline values: CDR1 SGHVS, CDR2 FNYEAQ. This CDR3 is built from 14 residues. The V end lost 0 bases, the J end lost 9 bases, and 12 bases lay between the germline ends. CDR3 in amino acids: CASSLAMRAGEQFF. The CDR3 DNA is TGTGCCAGCAGCTTAGCGATGAGAGCGGGTGAGCAGTTCTTC.

This clonotype was counted at least ten times. The rearrangement links TRBV5-1 to TRBJ2-2; D is unclear. This CDR3 is built from 15 residues. Germline V lookup: CDR1 SGHRS, CDR2 YFSETQ. V gave up 0 bases and J gave up 1 base, with 7 bases separating them. This CDR3 reads CASSLAWRNTGELFF. The CDR3 coding sequence is TGCGCCAGCAGCTTGGCGTGGCGGAACACCGGGGAGCTGTTTTTT.

The chain couples TRBV3-1 to TRBJ2-3; 7 nucleotides align to TRBD1. The V gene end was trimmed by 4 bases and the J gene end by 4 bases; junction bases not matched to a gene: 2. The germline gives CDR1 LGHDT, CDR2 YNNKEL (reference sequence). There are 13 residues in the CDR3. This CDR3 reads CASSLGQPDTQYF. Here the CDR3 DNA reads TGTGCCAGCAGCCTGGGACAGCCAGATACGCAGTATTTT.

This clonotype was recorded many times. The V gene is TRBV20-1, the J gene TRBJ1-2, with 8 bases lining up with TRBD1. The CDR3 consists of 12 residues. Germline trimming cut 3 bases from V and 8 bases from J; bases unmatched to any gene: 5. CDR1 and CDR2 from the germline V gene are DFQATT and SNEGSKA (reference sequence). The CDR3 DNA follows: TGCAGTGCTAGCAGGGGACAGGCAGGCTACACCTTC. Amino acids: CSASRGQAGYTF.

This clonotype occurred a few times. The J gene is TRBJ2-6, the V gene TRBV6-5; D not certain. Trimming removed 4 bases at V and 0 bases at J, with 10 bases between. Germline CDR1 is MNHEY and CDR2 is SVGAGI. The CDR3 is made up of 16 amino acids. CDR3 sequence reads: CASSSGRSSGANVLTF. In DNA, the CDR3 is TGTGCCAGCAGTTCGGGCCGGAGCTCTGGGGCCAACGTCCTGACTTTC.

The chain uses TRBV27 and TRBJ2-1; D is possibly TRBD1 (6 bases). Germline CDR1 and CDR2: MNHEY and SMNVEV (reference sequence). Deletions cut 0 bases from V and 5 bases from J, with 11 bases between. The length of the CDR3 is 15 residues. The CDR3 region has the DNA TGTGCCAGCAGTTTATCCGGGACACGAAACAATGAGCAGTTCTTC. As protein: CASSLSGTRNNEQFF.

The chain employs TRBV6-1 and TRBJ1-2, with TRBD1 matching over 9 bases. This CDR3 is built from 15 residues. CDR1 MNHNS and CDR2 SASEGT come from the germline V gene. V gave up 8 bases and J gave up 5 bases; unmatched junction bases: 12. The CDR3 loop is CASSPGTGRMYGYTF. CDR3 nucleotides: TGTGCCAGCTCCCCTGGGACAGGGAGAATGTATGGCTACACCTTC.

This clonotype was detected ten times or more. The genes are TRBV7-8 and TRBJ1-5; D gene unclear. Germline V gene data show CDR1 as SGHVS and CDR2 as FQNEAQ. The CDR3 runs 14 residues. Deletions cut 0 bases from V and 4 bases from J, with 7 bases between. CDR3 bases: TGTGCCAGCAGCTTAGCTACGGAAAATCAGCCCCAGCATTTT. Protein sequence: CASSLATENQPQHF.